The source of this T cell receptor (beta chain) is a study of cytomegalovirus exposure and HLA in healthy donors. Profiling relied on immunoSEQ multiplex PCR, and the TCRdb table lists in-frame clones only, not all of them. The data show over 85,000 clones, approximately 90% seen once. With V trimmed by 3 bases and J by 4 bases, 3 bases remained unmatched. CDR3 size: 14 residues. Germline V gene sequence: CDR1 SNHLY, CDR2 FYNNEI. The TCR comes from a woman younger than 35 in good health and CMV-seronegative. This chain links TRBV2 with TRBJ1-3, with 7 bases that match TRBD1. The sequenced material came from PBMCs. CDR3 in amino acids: CASSEGQLGNTIYF. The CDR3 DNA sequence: TGTGCCAGCAGTGAGGGACAGCTGGGAAACACCATATATTTT. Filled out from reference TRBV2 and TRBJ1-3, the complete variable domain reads EPEVTQTPSHQVTQMGQEVILRCVPISNHLYFYWYRQILGQKVEFLVSFYNNEISEKSEIFDDQFSVERPDGSNFTLKIRSTKLEDSAMYFCASSEGQLGNTIYFGEGSWLTVV.